This T cell receptor (beta chain) was obtained from a study of beta chain features in type 1 diabetes (dated by TCRdb to the late 2010s). Some background on the complete study: Mean age, gender distribution, total cell number and subset yield were not different between patients and healthy donors. In the study, recently diagnosed type 1 diabetes patients and matched healthy donors were compared on the TCRB repertoires of their sorted circulating CD4+ T cell subsets. Across all samples, some 110,000,000 sorted cells were examined, and cell number per subset correlated strongly with RNA yield. Whereas all 30 or so donors provided naive and central memory subsets, regulatory and stem cell-like memory subsets were isolated from just 8 patients and roughly 8 healthy donors. Points the paper makes about the study in general: In all four CD4+ subsets, TCRB CDR3 length was moderately but significantly shorter in type 1 diabetes patients. Shorter templates might have been favored by PCR, but patient and control samples were amplified and corrected together, so both groups would have been affected equally by any skew. Naive, central memory and regulatory TCRB repertoires appeared to be more similar among patients than among healthy donors. Because cDNA rather than genomic DNA was sequenced, highly expressing activated cells could have been over-represented, although no difference in activation and CD3 levels was found between groups. Fewer insertions and more nucleotide deletions at VDJ recombination sites were observed in patients with type 1 diabetes, implying thymic rearrangement abnormalities. Because small numbers of individuals were included in the HLA sub-analyses, any influence of HLA type on TCRB rearrangement was left unresolved.

Each donor gave one peripheral blood draw, averaging roughly 100 mL, which was collected into heparinised tubes. A BD FACSAria II was used to sort naive, central memory, regulatory and stem cell-like memory CD4+ T cells with a panel that included CD45RO, CCR7, CD25, CD127, CD95 and CD27. Purity was above 98% for every sorted population. PBMCs were separated immediately by Lymphoprep density gradient centrifugation and were stained directly, without being cultured. To minimize batch effects, samples were stained and sorted in pairs, one healthy donor with one patient per experiment. The germline V gene provides CDR1 SGDLS and CDR2 YYNGEE. Relative to germline, V is 0 bases shorter and J is 0 bases shorter, with 13 bases between their ends. Its CDR3 holds 17 amino acids, cysteine through phenylalanine. Here the CDR3 DNA is all that survives: 51 bases in frame from base 1. The entire amount of isolated RNA was reverse transcribed using the High Capacity cDNA Reverse Transcription Kit, so the sequenced TCRB transcripts were expressed ones. Deep immunoSEQ sequencing was performed on naive, central memory and regulatory T cell samples, with an average of around 3.4 million total reads per sample. Sorted cells were lysed in RLT buffer and RNA was extracted with DNase-treated RNeasy Micro or Mini kits, depending on cell number. To prevent cross-contamination, every cell subset was processed on its own, while patient and healthy donor samples were processed together. TCRB sequences were amplified from cDNA with the immunoSEQ multiplex PCR, producing 87-bp fragments spanning the CDR3 region. Sequencing of the amplicons was performed on the Illumina HiSeq platform. As for the authors' bioinformatics: Synthetic template baselines were used to correct PCR bias computationally, reads within Hamming distance 2 were collapsed, and singletons that could not be merged were discarded. Reads were aligned against IMGT so that V, D and J genes, CDR3 length and insertions or deletions at six rearrangement sites could be assigned. Within each subset, clonotype counts were normalized to sorted cell number, after which true diversity and Gini coefficients were computed with the tcR R package. Repertoire sharing was quantified using the overlap coefficient calculated on TCRB nucleotide sequences. The immuneACCESS repertoire file appears here via TCRdb, limited to in-frame rearrangements. These files lack a portion of the clones; in checked studies, under half of the deficit traces to unresolved V genes, and the cause of the others is not known. From that table come the V and J calls and clone size; the DNA was used to work out D and trimming. The sample table lists about 5,700 clones, around 70% of them with a count of one. The biggest ten clones account for 2.1% of the sample.

Concerning this clone: Its antigen remains unidentified. The record has no base qualities; no much larger clone is one base away.

Sequencing was performed on Tregs from blood. Interpreted using the paper, the cell subset or site label stands for: regulatory CD4+ T cells. This receptor was obtained from a man younger than 35 in good health. This sequence uses TRBV9 and TRBJ1-3; no D gene is confidently identified. The DNA reads as follows: TGTGCCAGCAGCGTAGGTTCAGGTGGCTACTCTGGAAACACCATATATTTT. Translated, this gives CASSVGSGGYSGNTIYF. The variable domain in full, with residues beyond the CDR3 obtained from the reference TRBV9 and TRBJ1-3 genes, is DSGVTQTPKHLITATGQRVTLRCSPRSGDLSVYWYQQSLDQGLQFLIQYYNGEERAKGNILERFSAQQFPDLHSELNLSSLELGDSALYFCASSVGSGGYSGNTIYFGEGSWLTVV.